Listed below are T cell receptor beta chains from one sample, sequenced in a study of T cell responses to AZD1222 COVID-19 vaccine. Assay: immunoSEQ multiplex PCR; the TCRdb copy retains only in-frame clones and omits some. The table lists approximately 100,000 clones, around nine tenths of them singletons. Sequencing used peripheral blood, obtained on day 0 of AZD1222 vaccination. Receptors originate from an adult in good health. Both conserved end residues are part of each CDR3. Fields, in order: CDR3 DNA, CDR3 protein, J gene, D gene, V gene, CDR3 length, clone size. The D gene is left open where the match is weak. Clone size appears in some rows only: once, few, many, or a class for an expanded clone.

TGTGCCAGCAGCGTTACAGGGGGCTCTGGAAACACCATATATTTT,CASSVTGGSGNTIYF,TRBJ1-3,TRBD1,TRBV9,15,NA
TGTGCCAGCAGGCGGGGGGGCACAGATACGCAGTATTTT,CASRRGGTDTQYF,TRBJ2-3,TRBD2,TRBV12-3/TRBV12-4,13,NA
TGCGCCAGCAGCCCCCAAATAGGGACAGAAGAAGCTTTCTTT,CASSPQIGTEEAFF,TRBJ1-1,TRBD1,TRBV5-1,14,NA
TGTGCTAGTGGTTTGATCCCCATATCAGATACGCAGTATTTT,CASGLIPISDTQYF,TRBJ2-3,NA,TRBV12-5,14,NA
TGCGCCAGCAGCTTGTCTCCGAGTAATTACTATGGCTACACCTTC,CASSLSPSNYYGYTF,TRBJ1-2,NA,TRBV5-1,15,NA
TGTGCCAGCAGCTCAACCATTGGACGGGAGAACACTGAAGCTTTCTTT,CASSSTIGRENTEAFF,TRBJ1-1,NA,TRBV7-3,16,NA
TGTGCCAGCAGTGAGGCAGGGGCGCTCGCTGAAGCTTTCTTT,CASSEAGALAEAFF,TRBJ1-1,NA,TRBV2,14,NA
TGTGCCAGCAATCAGGGACTCACGATTAGTGAGCAGTTCTTC,CASNQGLTISEQFF,TRBJ2-1,NA,TRBV6-5,14,NA
TGTGCCAGCAGACGGGTTAATTCACCCCTCCACTTT,CASRRVNSPLHF,TRBJ1-6,NA,TRBV7-2,12,NA
TGTGCCAGCAGCTTAGTGGGGGACGAGCAGTACTTC,CASSLVGDEQYF,TRBJ2-7,NA,TRBV7-2,12,NA
TGTGCCAGCTCACTGCGTTCCAAACGGATGGACAGATTAGAGACCCAGTACTTC,CASSLRSKRMDRLETQYF,TRBJ2-5,NA,TRBV18,18,once
TGCAGCGTTGACGGTAGTACGACTTATGGCTACACCTTC,CSVDGSTTYGYTF,TRBJ1-2,NA,TRBV29-1,13,NA
TGTGCCAGTACCCCAAACAGGGCCTCCAATCAGCCCCAGCATTTT,CASTPNRASNQPQHF,TRBJ1-5,NA,TRBV19,15,NA
TGTGCCAGTAGTATAGGTAACAATCAGCCCCAGCATTTT,CASSIGNNQPQHF,TRBJ1-5,NA,TRBV19,13,NA
TGTGCCAGCAGAGGTGATGGCGAGCAGTACTTC,CASRGDGEQYF,TRBJ2-7,NA,TRBV2,11,NA
TGTGCCAGCAGCACATGGACAGGGGCCCTGAGCAATCAGCCCCAGCATTTT,CASSTWTGALSNQPQHF,TRBJ1-5,TRBD1,TRBV7-9,17,NA
TGTGCCAGTAGTGGGACAGGGACCATCTATGGCTACACCTTC,CASSGTGTIYGYTF,TRBJ1-2,TRBD1,TRBV19,14,once
TGTGCCAGCAGTCTGGACAGTCCTGGCTCACCCCTCCACTTT,CASSLDSPGSPLHF,TRBJ1-6,NA,TRBV6-5,14,NA
TGTGCCAGCAGTTTAGGGGGCCCCTTATTCTACGAGCAGTACTTC,CASSLGGPLFYEQYF,TRBJ2-7,NA,TRBV28,15,NA
TGCGCCAGCAGCGGAGGACAGGGGGCTGCAACTGAAGCTTTCTTT,CASSGGQGAATEAFF,TRBJ1-1,TRBD1,TRBV5-1,15,NA
TGCGCCAGCCATCCGGGACAGATGAACACTGAAGCTTTCTTT,CASHPGQMNTEAFF,TRBJ1-1,TRBD1,TRBV5-1,14,NA
TGTGCCAGCAGTTTATCAGGGGTCACTGAAGCTTTCTTT,CASSLSGVTEAFF,TRBJ1-1,NA,TRBV27,13,NA
TGCGCCAGCAGTGCGGGCTTAAACACTGAAGCTTTCTTT,CASSAGLNTEAFF,TRBJ1-1,NA,TRBV10-1,13,NA
TGTGCCAGCAGCTTAAAAACAGGGGAAGCTTTCTTT,CASSLKTGEAFF,TRBJ1-1,NA,TRBV7-8,12,NA